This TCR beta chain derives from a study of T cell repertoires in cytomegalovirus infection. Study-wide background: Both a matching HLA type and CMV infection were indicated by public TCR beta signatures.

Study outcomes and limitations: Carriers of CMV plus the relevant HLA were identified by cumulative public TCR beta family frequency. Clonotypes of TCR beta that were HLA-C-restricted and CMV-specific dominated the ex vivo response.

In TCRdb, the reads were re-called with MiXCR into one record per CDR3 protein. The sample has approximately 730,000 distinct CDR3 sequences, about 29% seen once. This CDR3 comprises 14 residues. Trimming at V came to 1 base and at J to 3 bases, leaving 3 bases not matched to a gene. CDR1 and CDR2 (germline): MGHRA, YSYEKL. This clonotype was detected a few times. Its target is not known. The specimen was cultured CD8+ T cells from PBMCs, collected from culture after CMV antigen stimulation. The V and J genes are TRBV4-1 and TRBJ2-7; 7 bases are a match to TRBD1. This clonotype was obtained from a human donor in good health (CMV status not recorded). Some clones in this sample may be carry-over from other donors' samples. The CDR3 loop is CASSQGDSDYEQYF. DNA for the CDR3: TGCGCCAGCAGCCAAGGGGACAGCGACTACGAGCAGTACTTC.